A selection of T cell receptor beta chains follows, all from one sample in a study of cytotoxic CD8 clonotypes in ibrutinib-treated CLL. The assay was immunoSEQ multiplex PCR, and TCRdb's table has in-frame clones only and misses some. The sample includes 130,000 or so clones, approximately 80% seen only once; the top ten take roughly 13%. The input for sequencing was PBMCs, taken after 12 months of ibrutinib treatment. These receptors were taken from a human donor with chronic lymphocytic leukemia. The conserved cysteine and the conserved F or W are not part of the CDR3 here.

cdr3_length v_call cdr3_aa
9 TRBV20-1 SASSPSKLF
13 TRBV4-1 ASSPDSNSNQPQH
12 TRBV5-6 ASSTGVPIYEQY
11 TRBV27 ASRATGNPEAF
11 TRBV5-1 ASSLDSQETQY
12 TRBV18 ASSPDRAIQPQH
10 TRBV7-9 ASTGQSYEQY
12 TRBV10-3 AITPGGVPGELF
12 TRBV13 ASSRDQGNTEAF
15 TRBV15 ATSRDLAGYRTGELF
11 TRBV25-1 ASSVGFGNTIY
12 TRBV7-2 ASSSEAQNTEAF
14 TRBV10-1 ASSAPGQGATDTQY
12 TRBV7-3 ASSLTGQGNEAF
16 TRBV14 ASSHQRLPGKGNEKLF
10 TRBV30 AWSVRGTEAF
11 TRBV27 ASSIEGVTEAF
13 TRBV4-2 ASSKTSGSGETQY
10 TRBV5-4 ASSRDSEKLF
13 TRBV28 ASSSPPSGLYEQY
12 TRBV9 ASSRDLNTGELF
8 TRBV6-4 ASSDTTQY
12 TRBV5-6 ASSLRESSYEQY
12 TRBV10-2 ASSDRGSYNEQF
17 TRBV27 ASSWSRPNPKPDNEKLF
13 TRBV27 ASSQDRGGNQPQH
12 TRBV7-2 ASSLWSSGNTIY
13 TRBV6-5 ASSYSSAYTYEQY
11 TRBV29-1 SVEPGSGETQY
11 TRBV2 ASRRGLAAAQY
12 TRBV7-9 ASSFADPSYGYT
15 TRBV2 ASSEDRQGINTGELF
11 TRBV5-4 ASSQKLNTEAF
11 TRBV9 ASSVDSYNEQF
13 TRBV5-4 ASSSPGSINEKLF
10 TRBV18 ASSPGIYEQY